The 23 T cell receptor beta chains in this list originate from one sample, sequenced in a study of regulatory T cells in long-lasting Graves disease. Arm-PCR with iRepertoire HTBI primers amplified the CDR3 regions for these TCR beta libraries. Via MiXCR, TCRdb re-called the multiplex PCR reads, giving one row per CDR3 protein. Of roughly 450,000 distinct CDR3 sequences listed, 23% were seen once; the top ten hold around 26%. Time point: persistent/refractory GD, antithyroid drugs over 5 years with positive TRAb. RNA from PBMCs was the source of the TCR library. Source: peripheral blood mononuclear cells (PBMCs), taken when the disease was refractory, from a patient treated with antithyroid drugs. These receptors were collected from a female donor with Graves disease.

A remark on this clonotype: At one end, the junction sequence differs from germline, possibly due to a read error. This chain connects TRBV18 to TRBJ1-2, with 7 positions matching TRBD1. The length of the CDR3 is 14 residues. From germline, CDR1 is KGHSH and CDR2 LQKENI. The CDR3 sequence is CASSSPTGAKGYTF. In DNA, the CDR3 is TGTGCCAGCTCATCACCCACAGGGGCGAAAGGCTACACCTTC.

This clonotype was seen ten or more times. This CDR3 is CASRPGLAGRYSYEQYF. CDR3 DNA: TGTGCCAGCAGGCCGGGACTAGCGGGCCGGTACTCCTACGAGCAGTACTTC. V usage is TRBV6-1 and J usage is TRBJ2-7, with 12 bases fitting TRBD2. Germline V gene sequence: CDR1 MNHNS, CDR2 SASEGT. The CDR3 is 17 residues long. Germline trimming cut 6 bases from V and 0 bases from J; bases unmatched to any gene: 9.

The chain combines TRBV29-1 with TRBJ1-1, with TRBD1 matching over 8 bases. Germline CDR1 reads SQVTM; CDR2 reads ANQGSEA. The CDR3 totals 14 residues. V lost 6 bases to trimming and J lost 0 bases; unmatched junction nucleotides: 6. This chain's CDR3 is CSVRTGLMNTEAFF. For the CDR3, the DNA is TGCAGCGTCAGGACAGGGCTCATGAACACTGAAGCTTTCTTT.

This clonotype came up many times. The chain employs TRBV28 and TRBJ1-4; D is possibly TRBD1 (6 bases). V shed 5 bases and J shed 3 bases, with 19 bases lying between them. The CDR3 is 17 amino acids. The germline V gene has CDR1 MDHEN and CDR2 SYDVKM. This CDR3 reads CASSTVHREIANEKLFF. The CDR3 DNA follows: TGTGCCAGCAGTACTGTTCACAGGGAGATAGCTAATGAAAAACTGTTTTTT.

This chain joins TRBV30 and TRBJ2-3, with a weak D call TRBD2 (5 bases). In germline, CDR1 is GTSNPN, CDR2 SVGIG (reference sequence). This CDR3 has 15 amino acids. The V end was cut by 3 bases, the J end by 4 bases, with 17 bases between. CDR3 protein: CAWSGNGHVSDTQYF. For the CDR3, the DNA is TGTGCCTGGAGCGGGAACGGCCATGTGTCAGATACGCAGTATTTT. The complete variable domain, with remaining parts taken from reference TRBV30 and TRBJ2-3, reads SQTIHQWPATLVQPVGSPLSLECTVEGTSNPNLYWYRQAAGRGLQLLFYSVGIGQISSEVPQNLSASRPQDRQFILSSKKLLLSDSGFYLCAWSGNGHVSDTQYFGPGTRLTVL.

The V gene is TRBV30, the J gene TRBJ1-1, with D possibly matching TRBD1 (6 bases). CDR3 size: 13 residues. V was clipped by 2 bases and J by 4 bases, with 11 bases between them. The germline V gene has CDR1 GTSNPN and CDR2 SVGIG (reference sequence). This chain's CDR3 is CAWSQQGSTEAFF. Written as DNA, the CDR3 is TGTGCCTGGAGTCAACAGGGCTCCACTGAAGCTTTCTTT.

This clonotype was seen a handful of times. This chain links TRBV13 with TRBJ1-6; D unresolved. V gave up 2 bases and J gave up 6 bases, with 5 bases separating them. The CDR3 consists of 13 residues. CDR1 and CDR2 (germline): PRHDT, FYEKMQ (reference sequence). CDR3: CASSLRSNSPLHF. CDR3 nucleotide sequence: TGTGCCAGCAGCTTAAGAAGTAATTCACCCCTCCACTTT.

This clonotype was recorded at least ten times. This chain joins TRBV3-1 and TRBJ2-2, with D tentatively TRBD1 (5 bases). There are 15 residues in the CDR3. Looked up from germline, CDR1 is LGHDT and CDR2 is YNNKEL (reference sequence). V was trimmed by 2 bases and J by 6 bases, leaving 13 bases between them. The CDR3 DNA reads as TGTGCCAGCAGCCAACGGTCCGACAGACCCGGGGAGCTGTTTTTT. Protein: CASSQRSDRPGELFF.

V is TRBV10-3 and J is TRBJ1-2; D is unresolved. V was shortened by 4 bases and J by 2 bases, with 11 bases between the two germline ends. This CDR3 spans 14 amino acids. Germline V gives CDR1 ENHRY, CDR2 SYGVKD. The CDR3 sequence is CAISAGRANYGYTF. CDR3 DNA: TGTGCCATCAGTGCGGGCCGGGCGAACTATGGCTACACCTTC.

This clonotype was counted ten times or more. CDR3 in DNA: TGTGCCAGCAGCTTGAAGTCTAGCGGTCAAGAGACCCAGTACTTC. This codes for CASSLKSSGQETQYF. The chain joins TRBV7-2 to TRBJ2-5, with 7 bases matching TRBD2. The CDR3 totals 15 residues. CDR1 and CDR2 from the germline V gene are SGHTA and FQGNSA. The trim removed 3 bases at V and 2 bases at J, leaving 6 bases unmatched.

There are many counts of this clonotype. The CDR3 coding sequence is TGCAGTGCTAGAGAGGGATGGGGAGGTGAAGCTTTCTTT. Encoded protein: CSAREGWGGEAFF. V and J are TRBV20-1 and TRBJ1-1; D gene unclear. CDR3 length equals 13 residues. Germline V gene lookup returns CDR1 DFQATT and CDR2 SNEGSKA (reference sequence). The V and J ends lost 0 bases and 7 bases respectively, with 12 bases between them.

The chain joins TRBV4-3 to TRBJ1-2; D is undetermined. This CDR3 is built from 15 residues. The V and J ends lost 2 bases and 5 bases respectively, with 15 bases between them. Germline V gene lookup returns CDR1 LGHNA and CDR2 YSLEER. In DNA, the CDR3 is TGCGCCAGCAGCCAATCACAGAGCTCCCTATATGGCTACACCTTC. Its protein is CASSQSQSSLYGYTF.

This clonotype was seen many times. This sequence joins TRBV20-1 and TRBJ2-5; perhaps TRBD1 as D (6 bases). This CDR3 contains 13 residues. The V and J ends lost 0 bases and 3 bases respectively, with 8 bases between them. Germline CDR1 reads DFQATT; CDR2 reads SNEGSKA (reference sequence). The CDR3, as DNA: TGCAGTGCTAGAGAAGGGGGTAAAGAGACCCAGTACTTC. Protein sequence: CSAREGGKETQYF.

The CDR3 reads CASSEARASGRAGNEQFF. In nucleotides, the CDR3 is TGTGCCAGCAGTGAAGCGCGTGCTAGCGGGAGGGCCGGCAATGAGCAGTTCTTC. The rearrangement links TRBV2 to TRBJ2-1; 12 bases align to TRBD2. V was clipped by 0 bases and J by 6 bases; unmatched bases: 9. The CDR3 loop spans 18 amino acids. Germline V gene lookup returns CDR1 SNHLY and CDR2 FYNNEI.

The table lists this clonotype with many counts. CDR3 bases: TGTGCCTGGAGTATATTTAGCGGGAGAGAGACCCAGTACTTC. Translation gives CAWSIFSGRETQYF. The rearrangement uses TRBV30 and TRBJ2-5; 9 bases match TRBD2. The length of the CDR3 is 14 residues. V dropped 2 bases and J dropped 4; count of bases not matched to a gene: 5. Germline V CDR1 and CDR2: GTSNPN, SVGIG (reference sequence).

This clonotype was seen ten or more times. The V call is TRBV28, the J call TRBJ2-5; possible D gene TRBD2, 5 bases. Trimming stripped 3 bases from V and 7 bases from J, with 9 bases between. CDR3 length: 12 amino acids. CDR1 MDHEN and CDR2 SYDVKM come from the germline V gene. The CDR3 DNA reads TGTGCCAGCAGTTTCCGGGGATCGACCCAGTACTTC. Translating gives CASSFRGSTQYF.

This clonotype was seen more than once but under ten times. The J gene is TRBJ1-3, the V gene TRBV7-6; D gene ambiguous. The CDR3 totals 14 residues. The germline gives CDR1 SGHVS, CDR2 FNYEAQ. Trimming left V 1 base short and J 4 bases short, with 8 bases between. CDR3 DNA: TGTGCCAGCAGCTTAGTGTCTTTCGGAAACACCATATATTTT. Residues: CASSLVSFGNTIYF.

This clonotype was counted many times. The genes are TRBV20-1 and TRBJ2-7; a possible D gene is TRBD2 (7 bases). V was cut by 8 bases and J by 0 bases, with 14 bases left in between. Germline CDR1 DFQATT, CDR2 SNEGSKA (reference sequence). The CDR3 contains 13 residues. The CDR3 nucleotides are TGCAGTTCGGGGGGCCCAAGCTCCTACGAGCAGTACTTC. Translating it yields CSSGGPSSYEQYF.

This clonotype has a handful of counts. V and J are TRBV2 and TRBJ2-1, with 7 bases lining up with TRBD1. The CDR3 is 15 residues long. Trimming removed 2 bases from V and 3 bases from J; junction bases left unmatched: 4. Germline V gene lookup returns CDR1 SNHLY and CDR2 FYNNEI. CDR3 sequence (DNA): TGTGCCAGCAGTGAAAGGGACAGACTCTACAATGAGCAGTTCTTC. This sequence encodes CASSERDRLYNEQFF.

The J gene is TRBJ1-2, the V gene TRBV18; TRBD1 might be the D (6 bases). The CDR3 covers 14 residues. V lost 2 bases and J lost 6, with 13 bases in between. Germline assignment: CDR1 KGHSH and CDR2 LQKENI. The CDR3 nucleotides read TGTGCCAGCTCACCAGCGGTAGGGGGGCATGGCTACACCTTC. It is translated as CASSPAVGGHGYTF.

This clonotype was seen a handful of times. The chain couples TRBV3-1 to TRBJ2-7; 8 bases fit TRBD1. The CDR3 length is 14 residues. Trimming took 4 bases from V and 3 from J; bases not matched to a gene: 5. The germline V gene encodes CDR1 LGHDT and CDR2 YNNKEL (reference sequence). CDR3 DNA: TGTGCCAGCAGCCCAACGGACAGGGACTACGAGCAGTACTTC. Encoded protein: CASSPTDRDYEQYF.

This clonotype was found many times. The CDR3 spells CASSPWGTASYEQYF. The CDR3, as DNA: TGTGCCAGCAGTCCCTGGGGGACAGCTTCCTACGAGCAGTACTTC. The gene calls are TRBV28 and TRBJ2-7; 7 nucleotides agree with TRBD1. V shed 5 bases, J shed 1 base, and the junction held 8 bases outside the gene matches. Germline lookup yields CDR1 MDHEN and CDR2 SYDVKM. CDR3 size: 15 residues.

As concerns this clonotype: Relative to the germline gene, one junction end is altered; a read error may explain this. The chain combines TRBV7-8 with TRBJ2-7; D is unresolved. This CDR3 is built from 14 residues. In germline, CDR1 is SGHVS, CDR2 FQNEAQ. The CDR3: CASSQDRSSPEQYF. The DNA for the CDR3 is TGCGCCAGCAGCCAAGATCGGTCCAGTCCCGAGCAGTACTTC.